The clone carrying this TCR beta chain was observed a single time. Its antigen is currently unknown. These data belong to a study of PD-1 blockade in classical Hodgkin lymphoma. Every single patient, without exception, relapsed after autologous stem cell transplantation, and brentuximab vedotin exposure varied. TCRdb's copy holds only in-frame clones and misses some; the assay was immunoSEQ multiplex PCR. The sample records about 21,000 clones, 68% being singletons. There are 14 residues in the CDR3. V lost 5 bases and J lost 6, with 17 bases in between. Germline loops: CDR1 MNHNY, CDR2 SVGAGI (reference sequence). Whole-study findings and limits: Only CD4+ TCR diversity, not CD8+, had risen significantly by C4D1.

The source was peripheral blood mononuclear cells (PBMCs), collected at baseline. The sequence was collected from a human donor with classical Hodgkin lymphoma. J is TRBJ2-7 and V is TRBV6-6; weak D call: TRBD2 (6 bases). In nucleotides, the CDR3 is TGTGCCAGCAGTACCCCCGGAGGGAGACCCGAGCAGTACTTC. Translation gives CASSTPGGRPEQYF.